The 32 T cell receptor beta chains reported below all come from one sample, sequenced in a study of shared clonotypes between healthy human individuals. Profiled with immunoSEQ multiplex PCR; TCRdb holds only in-frame clones, not every one. The profile shows under 1,100,000 clones, 65% to 75% of them singletons. The sequenced material came from memory CD4+ T cells sorted from blood. Documented subset: CD45RA-negative fraction. The receptors here all came from a man younger than 35 in good health.

The rearrangement links TRBV20-1 to TRBJ1-2; D call uncertain. The germline gives CDR1 DFQATT, CDR2 SNEGSKA (reference sequence). The length of the CDR3 is 11 residues. Trimming cost V 5 bases and J 1 base, with 5 bases left between them. CDR3 bases: TGCAGTGCTCGCAGTAACTATGGCTACACCTTC. Amino acids: CSARSNYGYTF.

This clone was counted only a few times. The V and J genes are TRBV10-3 and TRBJ1-5; tentative D call: TRBD1 (5 bases). CDR1 ENHRY and CDR2 SYGVKD come from the germline V gene. This CDR3 comprises 14 residues. V was trimmed by 4 bases and J by 4 bases, leaving 11 bases between them. CDR3: CAISGGMGNQPQHF. In DNA, the CDR3 is TGTGCCATCAGTGGGGGGATGGGTAATCAGCCCCAGCATTTT.

With respect to this clone: This specimen includes other DNA sequences encoding the same CDR3. The chain joins TRBV2 to TRBJ2-7, with D perhaps being TRBD1 or TRBD2 (5 bases each). CDR1 is SNHLY, CDR2 FYNNEI, per germline. The CDR3 runs 14 residues. V lost 6 bases and J 0 bases, leaving 12 bases between the germline ends. The CDR3 is CASRDRGSSYEQYF. The CDR3 nucleotides are TGTGCCAGCAGGGACCGGGGCTCCTCCTACGAGCAGTACTTC.

The gene calls are TRBV6-5 and TRBJ2-7; 11 nucleotides agree with TRBD2. Losses at the gene ends were 5 bases for V and 3 bases for J; bases not matched to a gene: 6. CDR1 and CDR2 from the germline V gene are MNHEY and SVGAGI. This CDR3 is built from 15 residues. CDR3 DNA sequence: TGTGCCAGCAGTGGCATAGCGGGGGGGCTCTACGAGCAGTACTTC. Translating gives CASSGIAGGLYEQYF.

This clone has a single count. This chain links TRBV7-2 with TRBJ2-1; 11 bases map to TRBD2. V lost 5 bases and J lost 5; bases outside the gene matches: 11. The CDR3 sequence is 17 residues long. Looked up from germline, CDR1 is SGHTA and CDR2 is FQGNSA. CDR3 in amino acids: CASSRIAGGPRDNEQFF. CDR3 nucleotide sequence: TGTGCCAGCAGCCGCATAGCGGGAGGGCCTAGGGACAATGAGCAGTTCTTC. Looking up the rest from reference TRBV7-2 and TRBJ2-1 gives the full variable domain: GAGVSQSPSNKVTEKGKDVELRCDPISGHTALYWYRQSLGQGLEFLIYFQGNSAPDKSGLPSDRFSAERTGGSVSTLTIQRTQQEDSAVYLCASSRIAGGPRDNEQFFGPGTRLTVL.

Notes on this clone: This CDR3 is also generated by other DNA sequences in the sample. This chain joins TRBV5-4 and TRBJ2-5, with a possible D match to TRBD2 (6 bases). CDR1 is SGHNT and CDR2 is YYREEE in the germline V gene (reference sequence). The V end was cut by 0 bases, the J end by 2 bases, with 11 bases between. The CDR3 sequence is 15 residues long. The CDR3 loop reads CASSLDGGGQETQYF. In DNA, the CDR3 is TGTGCCAGCAGCTTGGACGGGGGTGGGCAAGAGACCCAGTACTTC.

The rearrangement joins TRBV2 to TRBJ2-1; 10 bases match TRBD1. Germline values: CDR1 SNHLY, CDR2 FYNNEI. The CDR3 runs to 15 residues. V trimming: 5 bases; J trimming: 3 bases; junction bases outside the gene matches: 4. In DNA, the CDR3 is TGTGCCAGCAGTAAGGACAGGGGGGACTACAATGAGCAGTTCTTC. Protein: CASSKDRGDYNEQFF.

Worth noting for this clone: A read error may produce the germline difference seen at one junction end. The chain uses TRBV30 and TRBJ1-3, with D maybe TRBD1 (6 bases). The CDR3 has 15 amino acids. CDR1 is GTSNPN and CDR2 is SVGIG in the germline V gene (reference sequence). CDR3: CARSVVTGFGNTIYF. DNA for the CDR3: TGTGCCCGGAGTGTGGTGACAGGTTTCGGAAACACCATATATTTT.

The chain uses TRBV14 and TRBJ1-4; D gene unclear. CDR3 size: 13 residues. CDR1 and CDR2 (germline): SGHDN, FVKESK. V lost 4 bases to trimming and J lost 7 bases, with 10 bases between them. The CDR3 DNA follows: TGTGCCAGCAGCCCCCTCCCGGGTGAAAAACTGTTTTTT. Its translation: CASSPLPGEKLFF.

V gene TRBV30 combines with J gene TRBJ1-2, with D unclear. Germline assignment: CDR1 GTSNPN and CDR2 SVGIG (reference sequence). The V gene lost 7 bases and the J gene lost 0 bases, with 9 bases spanning the gap. The CDR3 is 12 residues long. The CDR3 reads CAFDSANYGYTF. The CDR3 DNA is TGTGCCTTCGACTCAGCTAACTATGGCTACACCTTC.

The chain joins TRBV5-1 to TRBJ1-1; perhaps TRBD1 as D (5 bases). Germline V gives CDR1 SGHRS, CDR2 YFSETQ. This CDR3 is 15 amino acids long. V shed 5 bases and J shed 1 base, with 15 bases lying between them. CDR3 nucleotide sequence: TGCGCCAGCAGTTCCTCGGGACTGGGGAACACTGAAGCTTTCTTT. Translated: CASSSSGLGNTEAFF.

The V call is TRBV5-1, the J call TRBJ2-1; 13 positions agree with TRBD2. The CDR3 loop spans 16 amino acids. Germline V gives CDR1 SGHRS, CDR2 YFSETQ. V was clipped by 3 bases and J by 5 bases; unmatched bases: 5. The CDR3: CASSWRTSGSNNEQFF. Here the CDR3 DNA reads TGCGCCAGCAGCTGGCGGACTAGCGGGAGTAACAATGAGCAGTTCTTC. Looking up the rest from reference TRBV5-1 and TRBJ2-1 gives the full variable domain: KAGVTQTPRYLIKTRGQQVTLSCSPISGHRSVSWYQQTPGQGLQFLFEYFSETQRNKGNFPGRFSGRQFSNSRSEMNVSTLELGDSALYLCASSWRTSGSNNEQFFGPGTRLTVL.

This chain links TRBV18 with TRBJ1-5; 11 bases align to TRBD1. V was clipped by 3 bases and J by 2 bases; unmatched bases: 6. There are 17 residues in the CDR3. Germline-derived CDR1 and CDR2 are KGHSH and LQKENI. CDR3 amino acids: CASSPWTGGDGNQPQHF. The CDR3 region has the DNA TGTGCCAGCTCACCTTGGACAGGGGGCGATGGCAATCAGCCCCAGCATTTT.

The chain has TRBV6-6 and TRBJ1-5, with D perhaps matching TRBD1 (5 bases). Germline CDR1 and CDR2: MNHNY and SVGAGI (reference sequence). V lost 4 bases, J lost 4 bases, and 14 bases lay in between. The CDR3 has 15 residues. The DNA of the CDR3 is TGTGCCAGCAGTTTTCCGGGACGGAATAATCAGCCCCAGCATTTT. This encodes CASSFPGRNNQPQHF.

J is TRBJ2-6 and V is TRBV19; 11 bases fit TRBD1. J lost 2 bases, V lost 5 bases, and 8 bases had no gene match. The CDR3 runs 18 residues. Per the germline V gene, CDR1 is LNHDA and CDR2 is SQIVND (reference sequence). CDR3 in amino acids: CASSRGQGVYPGANVLTF. Here the CDR3 DNA reads TGTGCCAGTAGTCGGGGACAGGGGGTATACCCTGGGGCCAACGTCCTGACTTTC.

This clone was picked up one time. The J gene is TRBJ2-5, the V gene TRBV5-1, with D perhaps TRBD1 (6 bases). V lost 4 bases to trimming and J lost 5 bases, with 9 bases between them. The CDR3 runs to 12 residues. Germline CDR1 and CDR2: SGHRS and YFSETQ. The CDR3 is CASSRTDETQYF. The CDR3 DNA reads as TGCGCCAGCAGCAGGACAGACGAGACCCAGTACTTC.

The chain couples TRBV5-1 to TRBJ1-2; the D is unclear. CDR3 length: 12 residues. V shed 0 bases and J shed 8 bases, with 8 bases lying between them. Germline CDR1 and CDR2: SGHRS and YFSETQ. The CDR3 sequence: CASSLDGIGYTF. The CDR3 region has the DNA TGCGCCAGCAGCTTGGACGGCATAGGCTACACCTTC.

Regarding this clone: Sequence at one end of the junction differs from germline and may be a read error. The chain has TRBV5-1 and TRBJ1-2; D gene uncertain. Germline lookup yields CDR1 SGHRS and CDR2 YFSETQ. The CDR3 is made up of 14 amino acids. CDR3 DNA: TGCGCCAGCAGCTTGGGGCAGAGTAACAATGGCTACACCTTC. This gives the protein CASSLGQSNNGYTF.

The rearrangement uses TRBV5-1 and TRBJ2-7, with 9 nucleotides matching TRBD1. The CDR3 consists of 15 residues. Germline CDR1 reads SGHRS; CDR2 reads YFSETQ. Trimming at V came to 0 bases and at J to 7 bases, leaving 8 bases not matched to a gene. CDR3 bases: TGCGCCAGCAGCTTGGGGGACAGGGCTGCGGTGGAGCAGTACTTC. Translation gives CASSLGDRAAVEQYF.

This clone was seen a handful of times. This chain uses TRBV6-1 with TRBJ1-1; D ambiguous. In germline, CDR1 is MNHNS, CDR2 SASEGT. The ends were cut back, 6 bases at V and 4 bases at J, with 6 bases in the middle. The CDR3 consists of 11 residues. The CDR3 region has the DNA TGTGCCAGCAGACCAATCACTGAAGCTTTCTTT. This gives the protein CASRPITEAFF.

The CDR3 nucleotides are TGTGCCTGGAGCCCCGGGACGGTGGGGCAGTACTTC. Its translation is CAWSPGTVGQYF. The V call is TRBV30, the J call TRBJ2-7; D may match TRBD1 or TRBD2 (5 bases each). CDR1 is GTSNPN, CDR2 SVGIG, per germline (reference sequence). CDR3 size: 12 residues. V lost 3 bases and J lost 9, with 15 bases in between.

On this clone: Different DNA sequences within this sample yield the same CDR3. This rearrangement joins TRBV6-6 to TRBJ1-6; no definite D call. CDR3 length: 11 amino acids. The germline V gene has CDR1 MNHNY and CDR2 SVGAGI (reference sequence). The V end was cut by 5 bases, the J end by 7 bases, with 3 bases between. Here the CDR3 DNA reads TGTGCCAGCAGTACAAATTCACCCCTCCACTTT. This encodes CASSTNSPLHF.

The chain couples TRBV2 to TRBJ1-2; 7 nucleotides align to TRBD1. The CDR3 length is 15 residues. Germline V CDR1 and CDR2: SNHLY, FYNNEI. With 6 bases clipped from V and 1 base from J, the junction kept 8 bases outside the gene matches. The CDR3 DNA reads as TGTGCCAGCAGACTCGACAGGGCCCTTAACTATGGCTACACCTTC. Residues: CASRLDRALNYGYTF. Together with reference TRBV2 and TRBJ1-2, the CDR3 gives the full variable domain: EPEVTQTPSHQVTQMGQEVILRCVPISNHLYFYWYRQILGQKVEFLVSFYNNEISEKSEIFDDQFSVERPDGSNFTLKIRSTKLEDSAMYFCASRLDRALNYGYTFGSGTRLTVV.

The rearrangement links TRBV28 to TRBJ2-7; 7 bases align to TRBD1. There are 14 residues in the CDR3. The trim removed 8 bases at V and 0 bases at J, leaving 7 bases unmatched. The V gene's germline CDR1 is MDHEN and CDR2 SYDVKM. The CDR3 here is CASATGTVSYEQYF. The CDR3 nucleotides read TGTGCCAGCGCCACCGGGACAGTCTCCTACGAGCAGTACTTC.

This chain connects TRBV27 to TRBJ1-2; D is unclear. CDR1 is MNHEY, CDR2 SMNVEV, per germline (reference sequence). V lost 3 bases and J lost 0, with 14 bases in between. The CDR3 sequence is 16 residues long. CDR3 bases: TGTGCCAGCAGTTTGCGGCCAGCTATTACTAACTATGGCTACACCTTC. It codes for CASSLRPAITNYGYTF.

A few counts support this clone. The CDR3 sequence: CASSQDTRVYGYTF. The CDR3 DNA reads TGTGCCAGCAGCCAAGATACAAGGGTCTATGGCTACACCTTC. This chain connects TRBV14 to TRBJ1-2; D gene uncertain. V lost 0 bases and J 4 bases, leaving 9 bases between the germline ends. CDR3 length: 14 amino acids. Per germline, CDR1 SGHDN and CDR2 FVKESK.

As regards this clone: This may come from a read error, since a much larger clone is one base off. Other DNA sequences in the same sample also yield this CDR3. The chain combines TRBV27 with TRBJ1-1; possibly TRBD1 for D (5 bases). Trimming stripped 3 bases from V and 1 base from J, with 6 bases between. The CDR3 totals 13 residues. Looked up from germline, CDR1 is MNHEY and CDR2 is SMNVEV (reference sequence). The CDR3 spells CASSFTGNTEAFF. As DNA, the CDR3 is TGTGCCAGCAGTTTTACAGGGAACACTGAAGCTTTCTTT.

This chain connects TRBV30 to TRBJ2-5; possible D gene TRBD2, 5 bases. Looked up from germline, CDR1 is GTSNPN and CDR2 is SVGIG (reference sequence). This CDR3 has 15 residues. V lost 0 bases and J lost 1, with 12 bases in between. The CDR3 coding sequence is TGTGCCTGGAGTGTAGAGGGTCCTATCCAAGAGACCCAGTACTTC. This translates into CAWSVEGPIQETQYF.

The J gene is TRBJ2-3, the V gene TRBV7-2; D possibly corresponds to TRBD2 (6 bases). The CDR3 has 15 residues. Germline-derived CDR1 and CDR2 are SGHTA and FQGNSA. V was cut by 3 bases and J by 1 base, with 11 bases left in between. The CDR3 region has the DNA TGTGCCAGCAGCTTGGGACTCAGGGGCACAGATACGCAGTATTTT. This sequence encodes CASSLGLRGTDTQYF.

V and J are TRBV20-1 and TRBJ1-2, with D uncertain. V was clipped by 4 bases and J by 4 bases, with 7 bases between them. Germline V gene data show CDR1 as DFQATT and CDR2 as SNEGSKA (reference sequence). The CDR3 consists of 11 residues. The CDR3 spells CSANSLYGYTF. In DNA form, the CDR3 reads TGCAGTGCTAACAGCCTCTATGGCTACACCTTC.

This clone has only a few counts. V usage is TRBV19 and J usage is TRBJ1-2; D call uncertain. Per the germline V gene, CDR1 is LNHDA and CDR2 is SQIVND (reference sequence). The CDR3 runs 15 residues. V lost 3 bases and J lost 6, with 17 bases in between. CDR3 in DNA: TGTGCCAGTAGTATTTCCCCGGACGGGAGTCATGGCTACACCTTC. Amino acids: CASSISPDGSHGYTF.

The genes are TRBV14 and TRBJ2-3; 9 nucleotides agree with TRBD2. The V gene's germline CDR1 is SGHDN and CDR2 FVKESK. V lost 4 bases, J lost 0 bases, and 2 bases stayed unmatched. The CDR3 sequence is 15 residues long. CDR3 in DNA: TGTGCCAGCAGCCGACTAGCGGCTAGCACAGATACGCAGTATTTT. This codes for CASSRLAASTDTQYF.